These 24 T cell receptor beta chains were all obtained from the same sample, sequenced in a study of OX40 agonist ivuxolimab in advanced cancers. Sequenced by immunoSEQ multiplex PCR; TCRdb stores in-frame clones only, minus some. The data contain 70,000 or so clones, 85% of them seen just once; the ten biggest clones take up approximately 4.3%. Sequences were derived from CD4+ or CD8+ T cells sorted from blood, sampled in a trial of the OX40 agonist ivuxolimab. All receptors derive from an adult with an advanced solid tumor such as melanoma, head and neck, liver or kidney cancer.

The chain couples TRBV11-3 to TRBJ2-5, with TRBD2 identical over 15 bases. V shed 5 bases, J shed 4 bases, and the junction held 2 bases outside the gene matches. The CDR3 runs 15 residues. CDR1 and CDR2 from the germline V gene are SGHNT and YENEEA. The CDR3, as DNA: TGTGCCAGCAGCACGGGACTAGCGGGAGGAGAGACCCAGTACTTC. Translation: CASSTGLAGGETQYF. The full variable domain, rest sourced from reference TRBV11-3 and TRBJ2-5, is EAGVVQSPRYKIIEKKQPVAFWCNPISGHNTLYWYLQNLGQGPELLIRYENEEAVDDSQLPKDRFSAERLKGVDSTLKIQPAELGDSAVYLCASSTGLAGGETQYFGPGTRLLVL.

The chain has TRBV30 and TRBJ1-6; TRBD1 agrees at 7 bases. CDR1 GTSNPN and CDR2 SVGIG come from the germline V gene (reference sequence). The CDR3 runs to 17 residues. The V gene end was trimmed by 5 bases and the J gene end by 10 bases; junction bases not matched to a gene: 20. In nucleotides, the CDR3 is TGTGCCTGGGGTACCGGGACAGACCGTTACTGGGGGTCACCCCTCCACTTT. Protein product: CAWGTGTDRYWGSPLHF.

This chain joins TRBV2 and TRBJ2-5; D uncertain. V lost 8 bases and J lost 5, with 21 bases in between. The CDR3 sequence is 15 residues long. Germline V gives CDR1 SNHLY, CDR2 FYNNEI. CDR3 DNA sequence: TGTGCCAGCCTTTTTGGGTCTAGGGCCCTGGAGACCCAGTACTTC. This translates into CASLFGSRALETQYF.

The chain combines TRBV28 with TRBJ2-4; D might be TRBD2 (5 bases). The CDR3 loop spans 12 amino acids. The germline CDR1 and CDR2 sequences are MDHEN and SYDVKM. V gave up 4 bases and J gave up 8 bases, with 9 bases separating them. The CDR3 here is CASSSGRDIQYF. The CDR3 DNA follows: TGTGCCAGCAGTTCGGGAAGGGACATTCAGTACTTC.

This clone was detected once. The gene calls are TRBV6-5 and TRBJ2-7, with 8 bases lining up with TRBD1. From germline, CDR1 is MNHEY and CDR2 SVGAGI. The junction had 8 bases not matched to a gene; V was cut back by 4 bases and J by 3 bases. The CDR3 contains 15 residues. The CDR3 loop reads CASSSTPQGGYEQYF. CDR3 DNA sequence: TGTGCCAGCAGTTCCACCCCACAGGGGGGCTACGAGCAGTACTTC.

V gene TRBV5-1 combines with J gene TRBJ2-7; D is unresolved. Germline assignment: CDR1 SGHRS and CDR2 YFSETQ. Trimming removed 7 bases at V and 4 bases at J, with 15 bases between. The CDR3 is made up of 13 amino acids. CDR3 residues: CASSLAQQYEQYF. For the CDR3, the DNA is TGCGCCAGCTCCTTGGCACAGCAATACGAGCAGTACTTC.

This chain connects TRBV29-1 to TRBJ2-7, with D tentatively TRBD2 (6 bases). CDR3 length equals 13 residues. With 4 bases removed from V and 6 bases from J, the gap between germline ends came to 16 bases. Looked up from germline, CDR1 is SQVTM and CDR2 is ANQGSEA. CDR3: CSVVGRLGGEQYF. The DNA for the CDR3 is TGCAGCGTTGTCGGTCGGCTCGGGGGCGAGCAGTACTTC.

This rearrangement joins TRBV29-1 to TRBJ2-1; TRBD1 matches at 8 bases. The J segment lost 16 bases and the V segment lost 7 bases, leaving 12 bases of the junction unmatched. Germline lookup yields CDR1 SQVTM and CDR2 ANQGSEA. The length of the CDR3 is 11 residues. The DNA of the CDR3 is TGCAGCGCGGGGCCCGGACAGGGTGTCTTCTTC. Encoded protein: CSAGPGQGVFF.

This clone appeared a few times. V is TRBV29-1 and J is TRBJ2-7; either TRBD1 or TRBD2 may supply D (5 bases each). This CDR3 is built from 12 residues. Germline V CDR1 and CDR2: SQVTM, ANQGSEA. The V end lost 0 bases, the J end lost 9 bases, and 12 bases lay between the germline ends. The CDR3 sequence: CSVEDRRGGQYF. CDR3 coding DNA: TGCAGCGTTGAAGATCGTCGGGGCGGGCAGTACTTC.

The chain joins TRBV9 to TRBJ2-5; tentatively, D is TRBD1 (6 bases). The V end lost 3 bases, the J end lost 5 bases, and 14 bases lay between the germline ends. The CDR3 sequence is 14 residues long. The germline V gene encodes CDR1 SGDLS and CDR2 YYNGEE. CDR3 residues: CASSDLSQGETQYF. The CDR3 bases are TGTGCCAGCAGCGATCTCTCTCAGGGGGAGACCCAGTACTTC. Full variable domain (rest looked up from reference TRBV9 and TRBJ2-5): DSGVTQTPKHLITATGQRVTLRCSPRSGDLSVYWYQQSLDQGLQFLIQYYNGEERAKGNILERFSAQQFPDLHSELNLSSLELGDSALYFCASSDLSQGETQYFGPGTRLLVL.

CDR3 coding DNA: TGCAGCGTTGACCAAAGACAGGGCAGCGGCTACACCTTC. It yields the protein CSVDQRQGSGYTF. The chain joins TRBV29-1 to TRBJ1-2; the match to TRBD1 covers 7 bases. After removal of 3 bases from V and 8 bases from J, the junction contained 9 bases not matched to a gene. CDR1 SQVTM and CDR2 ANQGSEA come from the germline V gene. The CDR3 consists of 13 residues.

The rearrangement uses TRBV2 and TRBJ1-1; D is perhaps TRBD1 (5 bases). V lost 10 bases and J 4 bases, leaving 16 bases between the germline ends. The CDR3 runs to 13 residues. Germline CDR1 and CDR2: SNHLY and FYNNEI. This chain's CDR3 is CATTIGGGTEAFF. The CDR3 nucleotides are TGTGCCACCACAATCGGGGGGGGCACTGAAGCTTTCTTT.

The CDR3 region is CSARSQGEQYF. CDR3 nucleotides: TGCAGTGCTAGATCACAGGGCGAGCAGTACTTC. The genes are TRBV20-1 and TRBJ2-7; weak D call: TRBD1 (6 bases). CDR1 and CDR2 (germline): DFQATT, SNEGSKA (reference sequence). The CDR3 length is 11 residues. Trimming took off 2 bases at V and 6 bases at J, with 8 bases between the two ends.

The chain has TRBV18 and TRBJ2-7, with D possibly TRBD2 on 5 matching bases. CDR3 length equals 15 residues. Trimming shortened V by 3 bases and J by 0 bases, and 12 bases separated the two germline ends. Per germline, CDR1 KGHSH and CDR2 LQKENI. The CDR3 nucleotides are TGTGCCAGCTCACCGCCGAGCGGTTACTCCTACGAGCAGTACTTC. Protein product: CASSPPSGYSYEQYF.

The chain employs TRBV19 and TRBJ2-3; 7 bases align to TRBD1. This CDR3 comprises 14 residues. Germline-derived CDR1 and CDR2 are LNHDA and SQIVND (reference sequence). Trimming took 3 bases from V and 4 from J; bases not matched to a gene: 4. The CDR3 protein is CASSISDRSDTQYF. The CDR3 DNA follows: TGTGCCAGTAGTATCTCGGACAGGTCAGATACGCAGTATTTT.

In DNA form, the CDR3 reads TGTGCCAGCAGTGGGGGAACCAGGGTGTTCGGTGGCTACACCTTC. Translated, it gives CASSGGTRVFGGYTF. The chain recombines TRBV2 with TRBJ1-2; maybe TRBD1 (5 bases). This CDR3 region has 15 residues. Trimming removed 4 bases from V and 7 bases from J, with 19 bases in between. Germline V gene sequence: CDR1 SNHLY, CDR2 FYNNEI.

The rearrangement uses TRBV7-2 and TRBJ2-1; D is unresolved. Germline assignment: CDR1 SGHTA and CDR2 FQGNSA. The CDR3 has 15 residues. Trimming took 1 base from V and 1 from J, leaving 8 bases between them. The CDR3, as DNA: TGTGCCAGCAGCTTAGTTGGGGATTCCTACAATGAGCAGTTCTTC. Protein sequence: CASSLVGDSYNEQFF.

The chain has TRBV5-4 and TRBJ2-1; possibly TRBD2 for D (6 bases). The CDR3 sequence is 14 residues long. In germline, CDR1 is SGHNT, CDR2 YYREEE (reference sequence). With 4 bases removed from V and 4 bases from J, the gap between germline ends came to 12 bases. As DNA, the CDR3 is TGTGCCAGCAGCGCGGGGCGGGTTTACAATGAGCAGTTCTTC. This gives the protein CASSAGRVYNEQFF.

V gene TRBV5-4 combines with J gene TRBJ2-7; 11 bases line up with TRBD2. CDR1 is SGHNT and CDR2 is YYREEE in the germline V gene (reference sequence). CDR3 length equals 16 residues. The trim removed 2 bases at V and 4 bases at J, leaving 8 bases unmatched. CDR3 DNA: TGTGCCAGCAGCTTTTCACTAGCGGGAGTGAGTTACGAGCAGTACTTC. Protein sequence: CASSFSLAGVSYEQYF.

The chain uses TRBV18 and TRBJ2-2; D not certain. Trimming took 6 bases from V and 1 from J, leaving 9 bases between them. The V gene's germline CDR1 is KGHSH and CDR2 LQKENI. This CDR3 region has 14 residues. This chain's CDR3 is CASSLYGNTGELFF. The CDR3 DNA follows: TGTGCCAGCTCCCTCTATGGGAACACCGGGGAGCTGTTTTTT. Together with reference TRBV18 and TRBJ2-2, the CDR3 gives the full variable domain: NAGVMQNPRHLVRRRGQEARLRCSPMKGHSHVYWYRQLPEEGLKFMVYLQKENIIDESGMPKERFSAEFPKEGPSILRIQQVVRGDSAAYFCASSLYGNTGELFFGEGSRLTVL.

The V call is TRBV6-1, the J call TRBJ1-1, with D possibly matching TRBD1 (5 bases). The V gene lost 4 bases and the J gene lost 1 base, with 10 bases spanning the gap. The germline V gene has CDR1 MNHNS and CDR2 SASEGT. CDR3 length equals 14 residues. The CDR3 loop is CASSARQQNTEAFF. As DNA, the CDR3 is TGTGCCAGCAGTGCCCGACAGCAGAACACTGAAGCTTTCTTT.

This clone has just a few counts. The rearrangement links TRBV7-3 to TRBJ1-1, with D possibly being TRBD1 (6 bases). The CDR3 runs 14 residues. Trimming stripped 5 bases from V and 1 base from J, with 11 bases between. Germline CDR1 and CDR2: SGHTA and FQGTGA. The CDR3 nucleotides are TGTGCCAGCAGCGCGGACAGTTGGAACACTGAAGCTTTCTTT. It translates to CASSADSWNTEAFF.

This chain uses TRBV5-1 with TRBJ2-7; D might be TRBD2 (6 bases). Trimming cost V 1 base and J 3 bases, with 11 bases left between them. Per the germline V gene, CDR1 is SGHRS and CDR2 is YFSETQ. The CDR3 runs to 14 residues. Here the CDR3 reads CASSLMGGDYEQYF. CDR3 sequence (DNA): TGCGCCAGCAGCTTGATGGGGGGAGACTACGAGCAGTACTTC. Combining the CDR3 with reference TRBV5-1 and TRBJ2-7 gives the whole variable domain KAGVTQTPRYLIKTRGQQVTLSCSPISGHRSVSWYQQTPGQGLQFLFEYFSETQRNKGNFPGRFSGRQFSNSRSEMNVSTLELGDSALYLCASSLMGGDYEQYFGPGTRLTVT.

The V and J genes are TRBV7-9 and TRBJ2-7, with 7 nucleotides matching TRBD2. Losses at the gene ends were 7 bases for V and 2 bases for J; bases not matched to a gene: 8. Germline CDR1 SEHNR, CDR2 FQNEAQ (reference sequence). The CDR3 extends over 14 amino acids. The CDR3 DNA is TGTGCCAGCATGAGCGGGAAGTCCGCCTACGAGCAGTACTTC. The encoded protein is CASMSGKSAYEQYF.